The 4 T cell receptor beta chains below were found in one sample sequenced in a study of T cell changes during pregnancy in multiple sclerosis. Only in-frame clones appear in the TCRdb table, and some are missing; sequencing was by immunoSEQ multiplex PCR. The sample yields 45,000 to 60,000 clones, around 94% seen once. Sequences were derived from CD4+ T cells from peripheral blood mononuclear cells, sampled before pregnancy. All receptors come from a female donor with multiple sclerosis, enrolled in a pregnancy study.

This clone was seen more than once but under ten times. The chain has TRBV5-1 and TRBJ2-7; no clear D gene. Germline CDR1 is SGHRS and CDR2 is YFSETQ. Trimming cost V 5 bases and J 4 bases, with 22 bases left between them. The CDR3 sequence is 16 residues long. Here the CDR3 reads CASRPTLSTSPYEQYF. In nucleotides, the CDR3 is TGCGCCAGCAGACCGACCCTTTCGACTTCACCTTACGAGCAGTACTTC.

The V gene is TRBV7-7, the J gene TRBJ2-5; no reliable D call. The CDR3 runs to 14 residues. Germline V lookup: CDR1 SSHAT, CDR2 FNYEAQ (reference sequence). The V end was cut by 5 bases, the J end by 4 bases, with 14 bases between. CDR3 amino acids: CASSAPWSRETQYF. CDR3 nucleotide sequence: TGTGCCAGCAGCGCCCCATGGAGCAGAGAGACCCAGTACTTC.

The chain uses TRBV7-6 and TRBJ2-2; TRBD1 is a possible D gene (7 bases). Germline V gene lookup returns CDR1 SGHVS and CDR2 FNYEAQ. The CDR3 contains 16 residues. Trimming took 2 bases from V and 3 from J, leaving 13 bases between them. CDR3 DNA sequence: TGTGCCAGCAGCTTATTCAGGGGGGCTGACACCGGGGAGCTGTTTTTT. This encodes CASSLFRGADTGELFF.

The chain couples TRBV19 to TRBJ2-2, with D possibly TRBD2 on 5 matching bases. The CDR3 sequence is 17 residues long. With 0 bases removed from V and 1 base from J, the gap between germline ends came to 12 bases. CDR1 is LNHDA, CDR2 SQIVND, per germline (reference sequence). The CDR3 nucleotides are TGTGCCAGTAGTATAGATCTGGGAGACTTGAACACCGGGGAGCTGTTTTTT. Its translation: CASSIDLGDLNTGELFF.